The clone carrying this T cell receptor beta chain was recorded only once. The data stem from a study of blood T cell repertoires in COVID-19. Study processing details: Amplification of reference gene primers provided the estimated nucleated cell counts. The repertoire was sequenced with immunoSEQ multiplex PCR; TCRdb's copy has only in-frame clones and lacks some. Clone size and the V and J calls come from that table; the DNA yielded D and trimming. Among hundreds of thousands of clones listed, approximately 89% were seen once. Germline CDR1 reads ENHRY; CDR2 reads SYGVKD. V shed 2 bases and J 5 bases; nucleotides not matched to a gene: 6. This CDR3 is built from 15 residues. This study enrolled people aged about 18 to 95 from 20 to 25 US geographic areas. Participant-reported clinical history was the basis for cohort assignment. Each recovered donor of Cohort 3 presented with two negative PCRs, clearance, or symptom resolution.

The V and J genes are TRBV10-3 and TRBJ2-7; 10 bases agree with TRBD1. Sequenced input: PBMCs or T cells enriched from blood (not recorded which). The receptor was isolated from a woman in her 40s who had recovered from COVID-19. This chain's CDR3 is CAISEGTGANHEQYF. In nucleotides, the CDR3 is TGTGCCATCAGTGAGGGGACAGGGGCGAACCACGAGCAGTACTTC.